The clone carrying this T cell receptor (beta chain) has at least ten counts. As to time point: before trial treatment. Donors were administered nivolumab, ipilimumab, aspirin and low-dose cyclophosphamide, together with low-dose radiotherapy. Eligible patients bore advanced solid tumors devoid of tumor-infiltrating lymphocytes. Trimming left V 1 base short and J 10 bases short, with 20 bases between. Germline V lookup: CDR1 PRHDT, CDR2 FYEKMQ (reference sequence). CDR3 length equals 16 residues. The data were obtained in a study of low-dose radiotherapy and immunotherapy resistance in tumors. TRAV- and TRBV-specific primers primed first-strand cDNA, covering alpha and beta chains. With a V-primer adapter and a constant-region primer, TCRs were amplified for around 21 PCR cycles. TCRdb processed the reads anew with MiXCR; each CDR3 protein has one entry. This table has approximately 84,000 distinct CDR3 sequences, 15% to 20% appearing once.

The chain employs TRBV13 and TRBJ2-1; no clear D. This clonotype was obtained from a male donor with prostate cancer. Sequenced material: PBMCs, taken before treatment. CDR3 nucleotide sequence: TGTGCCAGCAGCTTAGACCAAAAACCTCCTTTGGGGGAGCAGTTCTTC. As protein: CASSLDQKPPLGEQFF.